The 11 T cell receptor beta chains in this list originate from one sample, sequenced in a study of regulatory dendritic cells for organ transplantation. Sequencing was performed with immunoSEQ multiplex PCR; in TCRdb, only in-frame clones are kept and a portion is missing. The sample includes approximately 10,000 clones, about 75% seen only once; the top ten take about 2.4%. These receptors' targets are unknown. Sorted subsets were CFSE-labeled and cultured four to six days with allogeneic dendritic cells. The sequenced material came from memory CD4+ T cells from blood cultured with regulatory dendritic cells. Subset given: CD45RO+ memory T cells. These receptors came from a human donor in good health.

As to this clone: The sample contains more than one DNA sequence encoding this CDR3. The chain carries TRBV29-1 and TRBJ2-3; no clear D gene. This CDR3 has 12 amino acids. Trimming cost V 5 bases and J 2 bases, with 8 bases left between them. Germline loops: CDR1 SQVTM, CDR2 ANQGSEA. The CDR3 nucleotides are TGCAGCGTTCACCAGGTCACAGATACGCAGTATTTT. Translation gives CSVHQVTDTQYF.

The V call is TRBV5-5, the J call TRBJ1-6; TRBD1 matches at 9 bases. This CDR3 contains 19 residues. Looked up from germline, CDR1 is SGHKS and CDR2 is YYEKEE (reference sequence). The ends lost 0 bases at V and 0 bases at J; junction bases unmatched: 7. The CDR3, as DNA: TGTGCCAGCAGCTTGGGTGGGACAGGGCCTAGCTCCTATAATTCACCCCTCCACTTT. Encoded protein: CASSLGGTGPSSYNSPLHF.

V is TRBV27 and J is TRBJ1-1; 9 bases match TRBD1. In germline, CDR1 is MNHEY, CDR2 SMNVEV (reference sequence). V lost 4 bases and J lost 0; bases outside the gene matches: 6. This CDR3 has 16 amino acids. CDR3: CASSSGTGSMNTEAFF. The CDR3 region has the DNA TGTGCCAGCAGTTCCGGGACAGGGAGCATGAACACTGAAGCTTTCTTT.

The chain links TRBV5-4 to TRBJ1-1; a weak D match, TRBD1 (5 bases). The CDR3 loop spans 13 amino acids. In germline, CDR1 is SGHNT, CDR2 YYREEE (reference sequence). V lost 10 bases and J lost 4, with 17 bases in between. This CDR3 is CAGQGVGGTEAFF. The CDR3 nucleotides are TGTGCCGGACAAGGGGTGGGTGGCACTGAAGCTTTCTTT. The full variable domain, its missing parts supplied by reference TRBV5-4 and TRBJ1-1, is ETGVTQSPTHLIKTRGQQVTLRCSSQSGHNTVSWYQQALGQGPQFIFQYYREEENGRGNFPPRFSGLQFPNYSSELNVNALELDDSALYLCAGQGVGGTEAFFGQGTRLTVV.

This chain uses TRBV10-3 with TRBJ2-1, with TRBD1 matching over 7 bases. This CDR3 has 14 amino acids. V lost 6 bases, J lost 4 bases, and 6 bases stayed unmatched. Germline V gene sequence: CDR1 ENHRY, CDR2 SYGVKD. The CDR3 reads CAISRGQEYNEQFF. The CDR3 DNA follows: TGTGCCATCAGCCGCGGACAGGAATACAATGAGCAGTTCTTC.

The rearrangement links TRBV5-1 to TRBJ2-7; no reliable D call. The V and J ends lost 4 bases and 6 bases respectively, with 8 bases between them. Per the germline V gene, CDR1 is SGHRS and CDR2 is YFSETQ. The CDR3 totals 11 residues. The CDR3 region has the DNA TGCGCCAGCAGCAGCCAATCCGAGCAGTACTTC. Translation: CASSSQSEQYF.

The rearrangement joins TRBV5-6 to TRBJ2-1; 8 bases agree with TRBD1. CDR1 is SGHDT and CDR2 is YYEEEE in the germline V gene. This CDR3 contains 16 residues. The V segment lost 4 bases and the J segment 2 bases; nucleotides outside the gene matches: 8. The CDR3 region has the DNA TGTGCCAGCAGCATCCCGGACAGGGACCCCTACAATGAGCAGTTCTTC. It codes for CASSIPDRDPYNEQFF. The full variable domain, its missing parts supplied by reference TRBV5-6 and TRBJ2-1, is DAGVTQSPTHLIKTRGQQVTLRCSPKSGHDTVSWYQQALGQGPQFIFQYYEEEERQRGNFPDRFSGHQFPNYSSELNVNALLLGDSALYLCASSIPDRDPYNEQFFGPGTRLTVL.

V and J are TRBV6-6 and TRBJ1-2; a possible D gene is TRBD1 (5 bases). V was trimmed by 7 bases and J by 2 bases, leaving 14 bases between them. There are 14 residues in the CDR3. CDR1 and CDR2 (germline): MNHNY, SVGAGI (reference sequence). The CDR3 DNA is TGTGCCAGCAATATTCCTCGGGGGAACTATGGCTACACCTTC. Encoded protein: CASNIPRGNYGYTF.

The CDR3 region is CASSGAQGDEQFF. In DNA, the CDR3 is TGCGCCAGCAGCGGAGCCCAAGGGGATGAGCAGTTCTTC. The V call is TRBV5-1, the J call TRBJ2-1, with D tentatively TRBD1 (5 bases). Germline V gene sequence: CDR1 SGHRS, CDR2 YFSETQ. The CDR3 spans 13 residues. V shed 4 bases and J shed 8 bases, with 13 bases lying between them. Looking up the rest from reference TRBV5-1 and TRBJ2-1 gives the full variable domain: KAGVTQTPRYLIKTRGQQVTLSCSPISGHRSVSWYQQTPGQGLQFLFEYFSETQRNKGNFPGRFSGRQFSNSRSEMNVSTLELGDSALYLCASSGAQGDEQFFGPGTRLTVL.

This chain joins TRBV18 and TRBJ1-1; D is possibly TRBD1 (6 bases). The CDR3 is made up of 15 amino acids. The V gene's germline CDR1 is KGHSH and CDR2 LQKENI. Trimming shortened V by 4 bases and J by 1 base, and 13 bases separated the two germline ends. The CDR3 DNA reads TGTGCCAGCTCACTTCAATGGGGACAGAACACTGAAGCTTTCTTT. Encoded protein: CASSLQWGQNTEAFF. Together with reference TRBV18 and TRBJ1-1, the CDR3 gives the full variable domain: NAGVMQNPRHLVRRRGQEARLRCSPMKGHSHVYWYRQLPEEGLKFMVYLQKENIIDESGMPKERFSAEFPKEGPSILRIQQVVRGDSAAYFCASSLQWGQNTEAFFGQGTRLTVV.

The J gene is TRBJ2-2, the V gene TRBV5-8, with 9 nucleotides matching TRBD2. Germline V gene data show CDR1 as SGHTS and CDR2 as YDEGEE. This CDR3 comprises 16 residues. The V gene end was trimmed by 1 base and the J gene end by 4 bases; junction bases not matched to a gene: 5. The CDR3 region is CASSLRSGGITGELFF. As DNA, the CDR3 is TGTGCCAGCAGCTTGCGAAGCGGGGGGATCACCGGGGAGCTGTTTTTT.